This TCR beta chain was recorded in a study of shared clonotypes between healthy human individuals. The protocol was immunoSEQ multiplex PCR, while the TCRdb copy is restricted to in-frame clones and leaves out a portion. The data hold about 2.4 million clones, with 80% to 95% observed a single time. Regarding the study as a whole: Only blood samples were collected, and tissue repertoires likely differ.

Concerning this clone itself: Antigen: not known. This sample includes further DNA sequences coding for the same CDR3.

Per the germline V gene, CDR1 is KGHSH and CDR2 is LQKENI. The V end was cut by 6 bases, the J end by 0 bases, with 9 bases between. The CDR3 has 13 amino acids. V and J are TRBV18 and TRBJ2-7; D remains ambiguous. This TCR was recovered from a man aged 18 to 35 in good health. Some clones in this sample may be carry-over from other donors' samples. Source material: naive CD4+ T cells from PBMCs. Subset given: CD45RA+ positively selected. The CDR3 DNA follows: TGTGCCAGCTCCCTCGGTCCCTCCTACGAGCAGTACTTC. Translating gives CASSLGPSYEQYF.